A selection of T cell receptor beta chains follows, all from one sample in a study of blood T cell repertoires in COVID-19. Sequencing used immunoSEQ multiplex PCR; TCRdb keeps in-frame clones, though not all of them. This sample carries roughly 360,000 clones, approximately 87% of them seen once, and the ten largest clones take 1% to 1.5%. Specimen: PBMCs or T cells enriched from blood (not recorded which). The receptors here all came from a man aged 25-45 years who had recovered from COVID-19. Each CDR3 is given with its conserved first and last residue. Fields, in order: clone size, V gene, D gene, J gene, CDR3 DNA, CDR3 protein. D genes are given only for firm matches. Clone size is shown for a subset of rows, as once, few, many or a class of expanded clone.

clone_size: -; v_call: TRBV11-2; d_call: -; j_call: TRBJ1-1; cdr3_nt: TGTGCCAGCAGCCCCTCTGGCGGGGGGGGCTTACCATTGAACACTGAAGCTTTCTTT; cdr3_aa: CASSPSGGGGLPLNTEAFF
clone_size: once; v_call: TRBV2; d_call: TRBD1; j_call: TRBJ2-7; cdr3_nt: TGTGCCAGCAGCCGGGACAGGGTCGACGAGCAGTACTTC; cdr3_aa: CASSRDRVDEQYF
clone_size: -; v_call: TRBV9; d_call: -; j_call: TRBJ2-3; cdr3_nt: TGTGCCAGCAGCGGCTACAGCACAGATACGCAGTATTTT; cdr3_aa: CASSGYSTDTQYF
clone_size: -; v_call: TRBV5-1; d_call: -; j_call: TRBJ1-2; cdr3_nt: TGCGCCAGCAGCTTGGCAAGATTTAGCTATGGCTACACCTTC; cdr3_aa: CASSLARFSYGYTF
clone_size: -; v_call: TRBV7-9; d_call: -; j_call: TRBJ2-6; cdr3_nt: TGTGCCAGCAGCTTCTCAGGAGGCGGTTCTGGGGCCAACGTCCTGACTTTC; cdr3_aa: CASSFSGGGSGANVLTF
clone_size: -; v_call: TRBV6-5; d_call: TRBD2; j_call: TRBJ2-2; cdr3_nt: TGTGCCAGCAGCGATACTAGCGGACCCACCGGGGAGCTGTTTTTT; cdr3_aa: CASSDTSGPTGELFF
clone_size: -; v_call: TRBV7-9; d_call: TRBD1; j_call: TRBJ1-2; cdr3_nt: TGTGCCAGCAGCTTAGGAAAGACAGGGACTAACTATGGCTACACCTTC; cdr3_aa: CASSLGKTGTNYGYTF
clone_size: -; v_call: TRBV7-9; d_call: -; j_call: TRBJ1-2; cdr3_nt: TGTGCCAGCAGCTTAGAGGCAGGGCGAGATGGAGGCTACACCTTC; cdr3_aa: CASSLEAGRDGGYTF
clone_size: -; v_call: TRBV5-1; d_call: -; j_call: TRBJ1-2; cdr3_nt: TGCGCCAGCAGCGCAGATCCGGTCCAGGATGGCTACACCTTC; cdr3_aa: CASSADPVQDGYTF
clone_size: -; v_call: TRBV19; d_call: -; j_call: TRBJ2-7; cdr3_nt: TGTGCCAGTAGTCCGTCAGGTTGGCCTTACGAGCAGTACTTC; cdr3_aa: CASSPSGWPYEQYF
clone_size: -; v_call: TRBV3-1/TRBV3-2; d_call: -; j_call: TRBJ1-3; cdr3_nt: TGTGCCAGCAGACAACAGGGAAAGGGAAACACCATATATTTT; cdr3_aa: CASRQQGKGNTIYF
clone_size: -; v_call: TRBV5-6; d_call: TRBD1; j_call: TRBJ2-7; cdr3_nt: TGTGCCAGCAGCCAGGACAGGGGCCCCCTTGGGGGAGAGCAGTACTTC; cdr3_aa: CASSQDRGPLGGEQYF
clone_size: few; v_call: TRBV6-1; d_call: -; j_call: TRBJ1-2; cdr3_nt: TGTGCCAGCAGTGAGACAGGTCGGGGCTACACCTTC; cdr3_aa: CASSETGRGYTF
clone_size: -; v_call: TRBV7-2; d_call: -; j_call: TRBJ1-1; cdr3_nt: TGTGCCAGCAGCTTAGCGCGGAACACTGAAGCTTTCTTT; cdr3_aa: CASSLARNTEAFF
clone_size: few; v_call: TRBV7-9; d_call: TRBD1; j_call: TRBJ1-2; cdr3_nt: TGTGCCACTGACAGGGGATCCTTATCCTATGGCTACACCTTC; cdr3_aa: CATDRGSLSYGYTF
clone_size: -; v_call: TRBV27; d_call: -; j_call: TRBJ1-4; cdr3_nt: TGTGCCAGCAGTAAACGACCGGGTCACAACCTTAATGAAAAACTGTTTTTT; cdr3_aa: CASSKRPGHNLNEKLFF
clone_size: -; v_call: TRBV9; d_call: TRBD1; j_call: TRBJ1-1; cdr3_nt: TGTGCCAGCAGCCAACAGGGACAGGGATACACTGAAGCTTTCTTT; cdr3_aa: CASSQQGQGYTEAFF
clone_size: -; v_call: TRBV5-5; d_call: TRBD1; j_call: TRBJ1-2; cdr3_nt: TGTGCCAGCAGCCCAGGGACAGTTGGTTATGGCTACACCTTC; cdr3_aa: CASSPGTVGYGYTF
clone_size: once; v_call: TRBV4-3; d_call: TRBD1; j_call: TRBJ1-4; cdr3_nt: TGCGCCAGCAGCCGGGACAGGGCGGCTAATGAAAAACTGTTTTTT; cdr3_aa: CASSRDRAANEKLFF
clone_size: -; v_call: TRBV7-2; d_call: TRBD1; j_call: TRBJ2-7; cdr3_nt: TGTGCCAGCAGCTTAAACAGGGGGCGATACGAGCAGTACTTC; cdr3_aa: CASSLNRGRYEQYF
clone_size: -; v_call: TRBV7-9; d_call: -; j_call: TRBJ2-7; cdr3_nt: TGTGCCAGCAGCTTAGATTCTGCCTACGAGCAGTACTTC; cdr3_aa: CASSLDSAYEQYF
clone_size: -; v_call: TRBV2; d_call: TRBD1; j_call: TRBJ2-3; cdr3_nt: TGTGCCGCGGTGCCCAGGGGGCCGACCACAGATACGCAGTATTTT; cdr3_aa: CAAVPRGPTTDTQYF
clone_size: -; v_call: TRBV6-5; d_call: -; j_call: TRBJ1-2; cdr3_nt: TGTGCCAGCAGGAGACAGGTCCTCTCGTCTTATGGCTACACCTTC; cdr3_aa: CASRRQVLSSYGYTF
clone_size: -; v_call: TRBV7-9; d_call: -; j_call: TRBJ1-2; cdr3_nt: TGTGCCAGCAGCTTCTCCAGGTCAGGGGTCTATGGCTACACCTTC; cdr3_aa: CASSFSRSGVYGYTF
clone_size: -; v_call: TRBV11-2; d_call: TRBD1; j_call: TRBJ2-4; cdr3_nt: TGTGCCAGCAGCTTTCTAGGGACAGATAAAAACATTCAGTACTTC; cdr3_aa: CASSFLGTDKNIQYF
clone_size: -; v_call: TRBV18; d_call: TRBD2; j_call: TRBJ2-3; cdr3_nt: TGTGCCAGCTCATTCTGGACTAGCGAGGGGGACCCTAGCACAGATACGCAGTATTTT; cdr3_aa: CASSFWTSEGDPSTDTQYF
clone_size: -; v_call: TRBV6-5; d_call: -; j_call: TRBJ2-2; cdr3_nt: TGTGCCAGCAGCGTGCGGGGCCCCACCGGGGAGCTGTTTTTT; cdr3_aa: CASSVRGPTGELFF
clone_size: -; v_call: TRBV6-4; d_call: -; j_call: TRBJ1-2; cdr3_nt: TGTGCCAGCATCGGGTGGGGCCGGGGGTATGGCTACACCTTC; cdr3_aa: CASIGWGRGYGYTF
clone_size: once; v_call: TRBV19; d_call: -; j_call: TRBJ1-3; cdr3_nt: TGTGCCAGTTCCCAGGGCTCTGGAAACACCATATATTTT; cdr3_aa: CASSQGSGNTIYF
clone_size: -; v_call: TRBV30; d_call: -; j_call: TRBJ1-4; cdr3_nt: TGTGCCTGGAGTGTAGGGCGGGTTAATGAAAAACTGTTTTTT; cdr3_aa: CAWSVGRVNEKLFF
clone_size: once; v_call: TRBV15; d_call: -; j_call: TRBJ2-2; cdr3_nt: TGTGCCACCAGCAGAGCGTCGACGGGCACCGGGGAGCTGTTTTTT; cdr3_aa: CATSRASTGTGELFF
clone_size: -; v_call: TRBV7-2; d_call: -; j_call: TRBJ2-7; cdr3_nt: TGTGCCAGCAGCTTACAATCCGGACAGAGCTCCTACGAGCAGTACTTC; cdr3_aa: CASSLQSGQSSYEQYF
clone_size: once; v_call: TRBV29-1; d_call: -; j_call: TRBJ2-3; cdr3_nt: TGCAGCGTTAGTCGAGGGGGGGAGGACAGCACAGATACGCAGTATTTT; cdr3_aa: CSVSRGGEDSTDTQYF
clone_size: -; v_call: TRBV27; d_call: TRBD1; j_call: TRBJ1-3; cdr3_nt: TGTGCCAGCAGTCCAGGGGGCTCTGGAAACACCATATATTTT; cdr3_aa: CASSPGGSGNTIYF
clone_size: -; v_call: TRBV6-6; d_call: -; j_call: TRBJ2-7; cdr3_nt: TGTGCCAGCAGCCCGGGTTTGGTGGGACTTACCTACGAGCAGTACTTC; cdr3_aa: CASSPGLVGLTYEQYF
clone_size: -; v_call: TRBV7-3; d_call: -; j_call: TRBJ2-1; cdr3_nt: TGTGCCAGCAGCAGTACTCTAGCGTCTTACAATGAGCAGTTCTTC; cdr3_aa: CASSSTLASYNEQFF